The 21 T cell receptor beta chains below come from one sample, sequenced in a study of T cells in localized non-small cell lung cancer. Using immunoSEQ multiplex PCR, the repertoire was profiled, and TCRdb retains in-frame clones only, with some absent. There are 7,000 or so clones in the sample; roughly 53% occur only once, and about 2.8% lies in the top ten. The sample consisted of lymph node tissue, taken before any cancer treatment. These TCRs come from a female donor older than 55 with stage I lung adenocarcinoma.

V gene TRBV28 combines with J gene TRBJ2-5; the D call may be TRBD1 or TRBD2 (6 bases each). Trimming shortened V by 3 bases and J by 4 bases, and 12 bases separated the two germline ends. This CDR3 has 14 amino acids. CDR1 is MDHEN, CDR2 SYDVKM, per germline. The CDR3 DNA follows: TGTGCCAGCAGTTTCCTCGGGGGCCGAGAGACCCAGTACTTC. Encoded protein: CASSFLGGRETQYF.

The chain links TRBV19 to TRBJ2-1; the D gene is possibly TRBD1 (6 bases). CDR1 LNHDA and CDR2 SQIVND come from the germline V gene (reference sequence). Trimming cost V 5 bases and J 5 bases, with 16 bases left between them. The CDR3 sequence is 15 residues long. The CDR3 nucleotides are TGTGCCAGTAGTCAGAAACAGGGATGGGACAATGAGCAGTTCTTC. Translating gives CASSQKQGWDNEQFF.

The rearrangement uses TRBV19 and TRBJ2-1; maybe TRBD2 (6 bases). Germline values: CDR1 LNHDA, CDR2 SQIVND (reference sequence). The CDR3 runs 14 residues. V gave up 9 bases and J gave up 0 bases, with 12 bases separating them. In DNA, the CDR3 is TGTGCCAGCCGGGACTCGGACTCCTACAATGAGCAGTTCTTC. Translating it yields CASRDSDSYNEQFF.

This clone has only a few counts. The genes are TRBV6-8 and TRBJ2-1; D may be TRBD1 (6 bases). The germline V gene has CDR1 MNHGY and CDR2 SAAAGT. CDR3 size: 13 residues. Trimming left V 1 base short and J 15 bases short, with 16 bases between. For the CDR3, the DNA is TGTGCCAGCAGTTACTATGGGGGCTGGGATGGGTTCTTC. Residues: CASSYYGGWDGFF.

This chain links TRBV11-3 with TRBJ2-2, with 12 bases matching TRBD2. The CDR3 length is 15 residues. CDR1 and CDR2 (germline): SGHNT, YENEEA. J gave up 5 bases and V 3 bases, and 1 base lay outside the gene matches. Here the CDR3 reads CASSFLAGGTGELFF. The CDR3 DNA follows: TGTGCCAGCAGCTTCCTAGCGGGAGGGACCGGGGAGCTGTTTTTT.

This clone came up once. The gene calls are TRBV19 and TRBJ2-1; 9 positions agree with TRBD1. This CDR3 comprises 16 residues. The ends lost 5 bases at V and 3 bases at J; junction bases unmatched: 8. The V gene's germline CDR1 is LNHDA and CDR2 SQIVND (reference sequence). Here the CDR3 DNA reads TGTGCCAGTAGTGGGGGGACAGGGAGGGGCTACAATGAGCAGTTCTTC. Protein product: CASSGGTGRGYNEQFF.

The rearrangement joins TRBV10-1 to TRBJ1-5; TRBD1 is a possible D gene (6 bases). V lost 2 bases and J 6 bases, leaving 11 bases between the germline ends. CDR3 length equals 14 residues. Germline-derived CDR1 and CDR2 are WNHNN and SYGVQD (reference sequence). CDR3 sequence (DNA): TGCGCCAGCAGTGAGCGACAGGACCTTCAGCCCCAGCATTTT. Translation: CASSERQDLQPQHF.

The chain has TRBV19 and TRBJ1-1; 7 bases line up with TRBD1. Germline V gene data show CDR1 as LNHDA and CDR2 as SQIVND (reference sequence). J gave up 2 bases and V 7 bases, and 10 bases lay outside the gene matches. The CDR3 has 15 residues. CDR3 protein: CASKVGGPANTEAFF. The CDR3 nucleotides read TGTGCCAGTAAGGTAGGGGGCCCCGCAAACACTGAAGCTTTCTTT.

This chain joins TRBV6-8 and TRBJ2-2, with TRBD1 matching over 7 bases. Germline V gene data show CDR1 as MNHGY and CDR2 as SAAAGT. There are 15 residues in the CDR3. The junction had 9 bases not matched to a gene; V was cut back by 6 bases and J by 5 bases. The CDR3 nucleotides read TGTGCCAGCAGATGGGGACAGCATTGGACCGGGGAGCTGTTTTTT. This encodes CASRWGQHWTGELFF.

The CDR3 DNA follows: TGTGCCAGCAGCTCGGGTCTTACAGGGACCCAGTACTTC. It codes for CASSSGLTGTQYF. The chain employs TRBV14 and TRBJ2-5, with D perhaps TRBD1 (5 bases). This CDR3 spans 13 amino acids. Germline V lookup: CDR1 SGHDN, CDR2 FVKESK. V gave up 5 bases and J gave up 7 bases, with 14 bases separating them.

The V call is TRBV4-1, the J call TRBJ2-3, with TRBD2 identical over 11 bases. With V trimmed by 0 bases and J by 1 base, 3 bases remained unmatched. The CDR3 loop spans 17 amino acids. From germline, CDR1 is MGHRA and CDR2 YSYEKL. The CDR3 coding sequence is TGCGCCAGCAGCCAAGATAAACTAGCGGGGGGCACAGATACGCAGTATTTT. Protein product: CASSQDKLAGGTDTQYF.

The chain combines TRBV4-1 with TRBJ2-1; 9 bases line up with TRBD2. The CDR3 is 17 amino acids. Germline V gene lookup returns CDR1 MGHRA and CDR2 YSYEKL. The ends lost 1 base at V and 5 bases at J; junction bases unmatched: 9. The CDR3 DNA reads as TGCGCCAGCAGCCAAGGGGCGGGAGGGGGAAGGGACAATGAGCAGTTCTTC. This gives the protein CASSQGAGGGRDNEQFF.

This clone showed up just a few times. J is TRBJ2-4 and V is TRBV11-3; tentative D call: TRBD1 (6 bases). The CDR3 totals 19 residues. CDR1 is SGHNT and CDR2 is YENEEA in the germline V gene. V lost 1 base and J 1 base, leaving 20 bases between the germline ends. The CDR3: CASSLGSRAGVLAKNIQYF. Here the CDR3 DNA reads TGTGCCAGCAGCTTAGGTAGTAGGGCAGGGGTTTTGGCCAAAAACATTCAGTACTTC.

CDR3 in amino acids: CASTIPGFNYEQYF. CDR3 nucleotide sequence: TGTGCCAGTACCATCCCGGGATTCAACTACGAGCAGTACTTC. The rearrangement joins TRBV19 to TRBJ2-7, with D possibly TRBD2 on 5 matching bases. The CDR3 is made up of 14 amino acids. Germline assignment: CDR1 LNHDA and CDR2 SQIVND (reference sequence). The V end was cut by 7 bases, the J end by 3 bases, with 16 bases between.

The table lists this clone with a few counts. The chain carries TRBV6-8 and TRBJ1-1; 11 positions match TRBD1. The CDR3 spans 16 residues. Trimming cost V 5 bases and J 4 bases; bases outside gene matches: 9. The germline V gene has CDR1 MNHGY and CDR2 SAAAGT. CDR3 sequence reads: CASSRTGGARATEAFF. In DNA, the CDR3 is TGTGCCAGCAGTAGGACAGGGGGCGCGAGGGCCACTGAAGCTTTCTTT.

The genes are TRBV6-8 and TRBJ1-1; no clear D. Trimming removed 5 bases at V and 4 bases at J, with 8 bases between. The CDR3 has 12 amino acids. Germline CDR1 reads MNHGY; CDR2 reads SAAAGT. This CDR3 reads CASSRRFTEAFF. CDR3 coding DNA: TGTGCCAGCAGTCGACGGTTCACTGAAGCTTTCTTT.

This chain joins TRBV19 and TRBJ2-5; D not certain. The CDR3 has 13 amino acids. Germline-derived CDR1 and CDR2 are LNHDA and SQIVND (reference sequence). The ends were cut back, 3 bases at V and 4 bases at J, with 9 bases in the middle. The CDR3 is CASSIVWGETQYF. The DNA of the CDR3 is TGTGCCAGTAGTATCGTCTGGGGAGAGACCCAGTACTTC.

This clone was observed a handful of times. DNA of the CDR3: TGTGCCAGCAGCTTATCGGAGGGATCCTACAATGAGCAGTTCTTC. The encoded protein is CASSLSEGSYNEQFF. The rearrangement joins TRBV11-3 to TRBJ2-1; weak D call: TRBD2 (6 bases). The germline V gene has CDR1 SGHNT and CDR2 YENEEA. The V end lost 2 bases, the J end lost 1 base, and 9 bases lay between the germline ends. The CDR3 loop spans 15 amino acids.

The chain uses TRBV19 and TRBJ1-1; D is possibly TRBD1 (5 bases). CDR3 length: 15 amino acids. Germline values: CDR1 LNHDA, CDR2 SQIVND (reference sequence). Trimming removed 1 base at V and 1 base at J, with 10 bases between. CDR3 loop: CASSIGSRENTEAFF. As DNA, the CDR3 is TGTGCCAGTAGTATAGGTAGCAGGGAGAACACTGAAGCTTTCTTT.

This chain uses TRBV29-1 with TRBJ2-7; TRBD1 agrees at 9 bases. The CDR3 covers 13 residues. Germline CDR1 is SQVTM and CDR2 is ANQGSEA. V shed 6 bases and J 6 bases; nucleotides not matched to a gene: 9. In DNA, the CDR3 is TGCAGCGTCGGTAGTTACAGGGGGCTCGAGCAGTACTTC. It encodes CSVGSYRGLEQYF.

The rearrangement uses TRBV9 and TRBJ1-2; the D gene is possibly TRBD1 (5 bases). The CDR3 spans 14 residues. Germline V gene data show CDR1 as SGDLS and CDR2 as YYNGEE. V lost 0 bases and J 4 bases, leaving 10 bases between the germline ends. This CDR3 is CASSVEGISYGYTF. In DNA, the CDR3 is TGTGCCAGCAGCGTAGAGGGGATCTCCTATGGCTACACCTTC.